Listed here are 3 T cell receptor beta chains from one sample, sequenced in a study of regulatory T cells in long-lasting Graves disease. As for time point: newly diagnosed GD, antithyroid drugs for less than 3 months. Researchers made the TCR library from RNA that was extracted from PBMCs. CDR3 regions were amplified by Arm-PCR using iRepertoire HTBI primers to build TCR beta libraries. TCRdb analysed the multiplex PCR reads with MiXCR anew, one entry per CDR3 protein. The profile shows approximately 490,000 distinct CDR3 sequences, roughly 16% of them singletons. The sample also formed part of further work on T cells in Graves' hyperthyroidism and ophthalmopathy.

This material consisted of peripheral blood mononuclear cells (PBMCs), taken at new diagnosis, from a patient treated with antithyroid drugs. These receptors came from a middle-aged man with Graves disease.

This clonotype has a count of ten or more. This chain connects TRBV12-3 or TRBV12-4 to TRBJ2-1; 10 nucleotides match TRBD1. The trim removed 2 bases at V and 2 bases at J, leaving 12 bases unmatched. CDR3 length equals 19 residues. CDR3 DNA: TGTGCCAGCAGTTTACGAGGGGCTGGGACAGGGGACCCCTACAATGAGCAGTTCTTC. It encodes CASSLRGAGTGDPYNEQFF.

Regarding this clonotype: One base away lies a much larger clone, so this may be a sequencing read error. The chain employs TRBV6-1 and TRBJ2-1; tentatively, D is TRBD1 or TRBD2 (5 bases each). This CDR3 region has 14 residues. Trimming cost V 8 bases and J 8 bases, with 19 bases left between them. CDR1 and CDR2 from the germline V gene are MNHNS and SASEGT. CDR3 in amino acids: CASQGRGSHDEQFF. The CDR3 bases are TGTGCCAGCCAGGGCCGGGGCAGCCACGATGAGCAGTTCTTC.

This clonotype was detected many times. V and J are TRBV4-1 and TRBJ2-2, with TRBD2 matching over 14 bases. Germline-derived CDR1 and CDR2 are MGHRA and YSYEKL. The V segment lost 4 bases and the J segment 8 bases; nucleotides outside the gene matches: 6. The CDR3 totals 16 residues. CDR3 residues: CASSLKGLAGVGELFF. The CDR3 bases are TGCGCCAGCAGCCTTAAGGGACTAGCGGGAGTTGGGGAGCTGTTTTTT.